One and the same sample provided the 4 T cell receptor beta chains below, sequenced in a study of shared clonotypes between healthy human individuals. The assay was immunoSEQ multiplex PCR, and TCRdb's table has in-frame clones only and misses some. Of about 1.1 million clones listed, more than 75% are singletons. Material: memory CD4+ T cells from PBMCs. Subset: CD45RA-negative fraction. The origin of the receptors is a young man in good health. Some clones in this sample may be carry-over from other donors' samples.

A remark on this clone: In the same sample, other DNA sequences code for this CDR3. V usage is TRBV18 and J usage is TRBJ2-7; D may match TRBD1 or TRBD2 (5 bases each). CDR1 is KGHSH and CDR2 is LQKENI in the germline V gene. CDR3 length: 13 residues. V gave up 3 bases and J gave up 0 bases, with 6 bases separating them. The CDR3 DNA sequence: TGTGCCAGCTCACCCGGGACCTCCTACGAGCAGTACTTC. It specifies CASSPGTSYEQYF.

The CDR3 protein is CASSQAPGLGVYEQYF. In nucleotides, the CDR3 is TGTGCCAGCAGCCAAGCCCCGGGACTAGGAGTCTACGAGCAGTACTTC. The chain combines TRBV4-2 with TRBJ2-7, with 8 nucleotides matching TRBD2. CDR1 is LGHNA, CDR2 YNFKEQ, per germline. This CDR3 is built from 16 residues. V shed 1 base, J shed 3 bases, and the junction held 8 bases outside the gene matches.

The V and J genes are TRBV5-1 and TRBJ2-7; the D gene is possibly TRBD2 (6 bases). Germline V CDR1 and CDR2: SGHRS, YFSETQ. The CDR3 contains 15 residues. Trimming stripped 5 bases from V and 8 bases from J, with 23 bases between. The CDR3 nucleotides are TGCGCCAGCAGTTCTCTTAGCGGCCCCCCTGGGCAGCAGTACTTC. The encoded protein is CASSSLSGPPGQQYF.

The rearrangement joins TRBV9 to TRBJ2-1; D possibly corresponds to TRBD2 (6 bases). Trimming removed 1 base from V and 7 bases from J, with 9 bases in between. CDR3 length equals 13 residues. Germline V gene lookup returns CDR1 SGDLS and CDR2 YYNGEE. The CDR3 DNA reads TGTGCCAGCAGCGTAACTAGCCGGAATGAGCAGTTCTTC. The encoded protein is CASSVTSRNEQFF.